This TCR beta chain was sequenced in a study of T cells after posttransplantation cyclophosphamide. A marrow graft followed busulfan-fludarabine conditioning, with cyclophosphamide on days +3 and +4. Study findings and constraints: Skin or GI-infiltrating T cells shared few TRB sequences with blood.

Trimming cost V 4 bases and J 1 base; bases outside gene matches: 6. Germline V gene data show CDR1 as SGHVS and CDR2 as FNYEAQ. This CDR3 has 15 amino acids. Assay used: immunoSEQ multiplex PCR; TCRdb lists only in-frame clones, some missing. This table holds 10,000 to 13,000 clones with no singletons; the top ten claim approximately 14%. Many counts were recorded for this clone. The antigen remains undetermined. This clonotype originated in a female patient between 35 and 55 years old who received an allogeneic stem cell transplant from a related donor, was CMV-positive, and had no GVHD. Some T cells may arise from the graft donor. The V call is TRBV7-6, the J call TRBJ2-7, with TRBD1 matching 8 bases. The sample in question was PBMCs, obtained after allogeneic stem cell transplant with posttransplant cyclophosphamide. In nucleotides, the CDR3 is TGTGCCAGCAGCTCTCGGACAGGGAAATCCTACGAGCAGTACTTC. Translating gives CASSSRTGKSYEQYF.